The 19 T cell receptor beta chains below come from one sample, sequenced in a study of T cell repertoires in cytomegalovirus infection. TCRdb analysed the reads with MiXCR anew, one entry per CDR3 protein. The table shows 450,000 to 550,000 distinct CDR3 sequences, with approximately 15% occurring only once. The sample taken for sequencing was CD8+ T cells from PBMCs. Source of these receptors: a human donor in good health (CMV status not recorded). Some clones in this sample may be carry-over from other donors' samples.

This clonotype was seen at least ten times. The chain is built from TRBV6-1 and TRBJ2-7; 12 bases map to TRBD1. This CDR3 has 16 residues. Trimming took 7 bases from V and 4 from J; bases not matched to a gene: 11. Germline CDR1 reads MNHNS; CDR2 reads SASEGT. CDR3 sequence: CASTRGRDRGQYEQYF. As DNA, the CDR3 is TGTGCCAGCACTCGAGGACGGGACAGGGGGCAGTACGAGCAGTACTTC.

This clonotype was seen at least ten times. V is TRBV28 and J is TRBJ1-5, with D hard to call. This CDR3 is 14 amino acids long. Germline V lookup: CDR1 MDHEN, CDR2 SYDVKM. V lost 5 bases and J lost 3, with 11 bases in between. CDR3 nucleotides: TGTGCCAGCAGTCACACCTGGAACAATCAGCCCCAGCATTTT. Protein product: CASSHTWNNQPQHF. The variable domain in full, with the rest retrieved from reference TRBV28 and TRBJ1-5, is DVKVTQSSRYLVKRTGEKVFLECVQDMDHENMFWYRQDPGLGLRLIYFSYDVKMKEKGDIPEGYSVSREKKERFSLILESASTNQTSMYLCASSHTWNNQPQHFGDGTRLSIL.

This clonotype was detected a few times. V usage is TRBV7-9 and J usage is TRBJ2-7, with D perhaps TRBD1 (5 bases). With 10 bases removed from V and 0 bases from J, the gap between germline ends came to 16 bases. CDR1 is SEHNR and CDR2 is FQNEAQ in the germline V gene (reference sequence). The CDR3 is 14 amino acids. The CDR3 region is CATRKITGSYEQYF. The CDR3 DNA is TGTGCCACCCGGAAAATTACAGGCTCCTACGAGCAGTACTTC.

This chain uses TRBV27 with TRBJ2-1; 12 bases are a match to TRBD2. Germline CDR1 reads MNHEY; CDR2 reads SMNVEV (reference sequence). V trimming: 4 bases; J trimming: 8 bases; junction bases outside the gene matches: 6. The CDR3 is 15 amino acids. The DNA of the CDR3 is TGTGCCAGCAGTTCCGGACTAGCGGGAATGGATGAGCAGTTCTTC. Residues: CASSSGLAGMDEQFF.

V gene TRBV10-2 combines with J gene TRBJ2-7; D gene ambiguous. The CDR3 spans 13 residues. Trimming pared 3 bases from V and 2 bases from J, leaving 8 bases between. Germline loops: CDR1 WSHSY, CDR2 SAAADI. The CDR3 nucleotides are TGCGCCAGCAGTGAAAGGCGGCCCTACGAGCAGTACTTC. Amino acid sequence: CASSERRPYEQYF.

CDR3: CASIGLAGGPNEQFF. In nucleotides, the CDR3 is TGTGCCAGCATAGGGCTAGCGGGGGGGCCGAATGAGCAGTTCTTC. The V call is TRBV6-1, the J call TRBJ2-1; 12 nucleotides match TRBD2. The junction had 8 bases not matched to a gene; V was cut back by 7 bases and J by 7 bases. From germline, CDR1 is MNHNS and CDR2 SASEGT. This CDR3 is 15 amino acids long.

The CDR3 coding sequence is TGTGCCAGCAGCCAAGAAAAGTACACGGGGCAGTTCTTC. Amino acids: CASSQEKYTGQFF. The chain uses TRBV4-2 and TRBJ2-1; no firm D call. CDR1 and CDR2 from the germline V gene are LGHNA and YNFKEQ. This CDR3 is built from 13 residues. V lost 0 bases, J lost 12 bases, and 12 bases lay in between.

This clonotype was seen at least ten times. The chain joins TRBV6-1 to TRBJ1-4; D is unresolved. V dropped 2 bases and J dropped 6 bases, with 7 bases sitting between them. Germline V gene data show CDR1 as MNHNS and CDR2 as SASEGT. This CDR3 contains 13 residues. CDR3 loop: CASSERRYEKLFF. As DNA, the CDR3 is TGTGCCAGCAGTGAACGACGGTATGAAAAACTGTTTTTT.

Many counts were recorded for this clonotype. The genes are TRBV7-9 and TRBJ2-5; TRBD2 might be the D (8 bases). Germline lookup yields CDR1 SEHNR and CDR2 FQNEAQ (reference sequence). This CDR3 is 18 amino acids long. The V and J ends lost 2 bases and 4 bases respectively, with 23 bases between them. CDR3: CASSLRGPTGGHIETQYF. The CDR3 DNA is TGTGCCAGCAGCTTAAGGGGGCCAACGGGGGGGCACATAGAGACCCAGTACTTC. The full variable domain, rest sourced from reference TRBV7-9 and TRBJ2-5, is DTGVSQNPRHKITKRGQNVTFRCDPISEHNRLYWYRQTLGQGPEFLTYFQNEAQLEKSRLLSDRFSAERPKGSFSTLEIQRTEQGDSAMYLCASSLRGPTGGHIETQYFGPGTRLLVL.

The chain recombines TRBV6-1 with TRBJ2-7; no definite D call. V dropped 1 base and J dropped 10 bases, with 11 bases sitting between them. Germline CDR1 MNHNS, CDR2 SASEGT. CDR3 size: 12 residues. CDR3 DNA sequence: TGTGCCAGCAGTGAAGGGAACAGACCCCAGTACTTC. This translates into CASSEGNRPQYF.

The chain links TRBV11-2 to TRBJ1-2; the match to TRBD1 covers 9 bases. V was pared by 4 bases and J by 9 bases, with 9 bases of the junction left unmatched. The CDR3 runs 14 residues. Germline CDR1 reads SGHAT; CDR2 reads FQNNGV. The CDR3 loop reads CASSSAGTGHSYTF. CDR3 nucleotides: TGTGCCAGCAGCTCGGCCGGGACAGGGCATAGCTACACCTTC.

This clonotype has more than one count but fewer than ten. The CDR3 region has the DNA TGTGCCAGCAGTTTTAGGGACAGGGACCGTGGGACCCAGTACTTC. Translated: CASSFRDRDRGTQYF. The chain carries TRBV28 and TRBJ2-5, with 9 bases lining up with TRBD1. Germline values: CDR1 MDHEN, CDR2 SYDVKM. The CDR3 has 15 amino acids. The ends lost 3 bases at V and 7 bases at J; junction bases unmatched: 9.

This clonotype was seen many times. This chain uses TRBV7-9 with TRBJ2-7; 7 bases line up with TRBD1. Per the germline V gene, CDR1 is SEHNR and CDR2 is FQNEAQ (reference sequence). Trimming removed 4 bases from V and 7 bases from J; junction bases left unmatched: 22. This CDR3 comprises 18 residues. CDR3 sequence: CASSSRHGPGQAQEEQYF. CDR3 DNA sequence: TGTGCCAGCAGCTCGCGCCACGGCCCTGGACAGGCGCAAGAAGAGCAGTACTTC.

This chain connects TRBV12-3 or TRBV12-4 to TRBJ2-2; 8 bases map to TRBD1. V lost 6 bases and J lost 7; bases outside the gene matches: 16. This CDR3 is 17 amino acids long. CDR3 sequence: CASSPSGGQGANGELFF. The CDR3 bases are TGTGCCAGCAGCCCCTCGGGCGGGCAGGGGGCTAACGGGGAGCTGTTTTTT.

This clonotype was detected only a few times. The chain is built from TRBV6-2 or TRBV6-3 and TRBJ1-5; D may be TRBD1 (5 bases). The CDR3 has 15 amino acids. The germline V gene has CDR1 MNHEY and CDR2 SVGEGT. Trimming took 0 bases from V and 5 from J, leaving 11 bases between them. CDR3 in amino acids: CASSYSWGSDQPQHF. As DNA, the CDR3 is TGTGCCAGCAGTTACTCGTGGGGGAGCGATCAGCCCCAGCATTTT.

This clonotype came up many times. This rearrangement joins TRBV12-3 or TRBV12-4 to TRBJ2-1, with unresolved D. With 1 base removed from V and 2 bases from J, the gap between germline ends came to 3 bases. The CDR3 runs 13 residues. CDR3 coding DNA: TGTGCCAGCAGTTTAGGAACCTACAATGAGCAGTTCTTC. Protein sequence: CASSLGTYNEQFF.

Only a few counts were recorded for this clonotype. As DNA, the CDR3 is TGTGCCAGCAGCTTCCGGGACAGGGGAATTCGGGAGACCCAGTACTTC. Protein: CASSFRDRGIRETQYF. V gene TRBV5-4 combines with J gene TRBJ2-5; 10 bases line up with TRBD1. Germline V gene sequence: CDR1 SGHNT, CDR2 YYREEE (reference sequence). V lost 2 bases to trimming and J lost 5 bases; unmatched junction nucleotides: 9. The CDR3 totals 16 residues.

This clonotype was detected only a few times. J is TRBJ2-1 and V is TRBV27; D unclear. CDR3 length: 12 amino acids. The V gene lost 3 bases and the J gene lost 5 bases, with 5 bases spanning the gap. Per the germline V gene, CDR1 is MNHEY and CDR2 is SMNVEV (reference sequence). Written as DNA, the CDR3 is TGTGCCAGCAGTTTTAAGAACAATGAGCAGTTCTTC. Translation: CASSFKNNEQFF.

The chain couples TRBV2 to TRBJ1-2, with 7 bases identical to TRBD1. Germline-derived CDR1 and CDR2 are SNHLY and FYNNEI. The CDR3 is 20 amino acids. J gave up 0 bases and V 6 bases, and 22 bases lay outside the gene matches. CDR3 protein: CASSRRTLGQPGGSNYGYTF. The CDR3 nucleotides read TGTGCCAGCAGCAGAAGGACACTGGGACAACCAGGGGGTTCTAACTATGGCTACACCTTC.